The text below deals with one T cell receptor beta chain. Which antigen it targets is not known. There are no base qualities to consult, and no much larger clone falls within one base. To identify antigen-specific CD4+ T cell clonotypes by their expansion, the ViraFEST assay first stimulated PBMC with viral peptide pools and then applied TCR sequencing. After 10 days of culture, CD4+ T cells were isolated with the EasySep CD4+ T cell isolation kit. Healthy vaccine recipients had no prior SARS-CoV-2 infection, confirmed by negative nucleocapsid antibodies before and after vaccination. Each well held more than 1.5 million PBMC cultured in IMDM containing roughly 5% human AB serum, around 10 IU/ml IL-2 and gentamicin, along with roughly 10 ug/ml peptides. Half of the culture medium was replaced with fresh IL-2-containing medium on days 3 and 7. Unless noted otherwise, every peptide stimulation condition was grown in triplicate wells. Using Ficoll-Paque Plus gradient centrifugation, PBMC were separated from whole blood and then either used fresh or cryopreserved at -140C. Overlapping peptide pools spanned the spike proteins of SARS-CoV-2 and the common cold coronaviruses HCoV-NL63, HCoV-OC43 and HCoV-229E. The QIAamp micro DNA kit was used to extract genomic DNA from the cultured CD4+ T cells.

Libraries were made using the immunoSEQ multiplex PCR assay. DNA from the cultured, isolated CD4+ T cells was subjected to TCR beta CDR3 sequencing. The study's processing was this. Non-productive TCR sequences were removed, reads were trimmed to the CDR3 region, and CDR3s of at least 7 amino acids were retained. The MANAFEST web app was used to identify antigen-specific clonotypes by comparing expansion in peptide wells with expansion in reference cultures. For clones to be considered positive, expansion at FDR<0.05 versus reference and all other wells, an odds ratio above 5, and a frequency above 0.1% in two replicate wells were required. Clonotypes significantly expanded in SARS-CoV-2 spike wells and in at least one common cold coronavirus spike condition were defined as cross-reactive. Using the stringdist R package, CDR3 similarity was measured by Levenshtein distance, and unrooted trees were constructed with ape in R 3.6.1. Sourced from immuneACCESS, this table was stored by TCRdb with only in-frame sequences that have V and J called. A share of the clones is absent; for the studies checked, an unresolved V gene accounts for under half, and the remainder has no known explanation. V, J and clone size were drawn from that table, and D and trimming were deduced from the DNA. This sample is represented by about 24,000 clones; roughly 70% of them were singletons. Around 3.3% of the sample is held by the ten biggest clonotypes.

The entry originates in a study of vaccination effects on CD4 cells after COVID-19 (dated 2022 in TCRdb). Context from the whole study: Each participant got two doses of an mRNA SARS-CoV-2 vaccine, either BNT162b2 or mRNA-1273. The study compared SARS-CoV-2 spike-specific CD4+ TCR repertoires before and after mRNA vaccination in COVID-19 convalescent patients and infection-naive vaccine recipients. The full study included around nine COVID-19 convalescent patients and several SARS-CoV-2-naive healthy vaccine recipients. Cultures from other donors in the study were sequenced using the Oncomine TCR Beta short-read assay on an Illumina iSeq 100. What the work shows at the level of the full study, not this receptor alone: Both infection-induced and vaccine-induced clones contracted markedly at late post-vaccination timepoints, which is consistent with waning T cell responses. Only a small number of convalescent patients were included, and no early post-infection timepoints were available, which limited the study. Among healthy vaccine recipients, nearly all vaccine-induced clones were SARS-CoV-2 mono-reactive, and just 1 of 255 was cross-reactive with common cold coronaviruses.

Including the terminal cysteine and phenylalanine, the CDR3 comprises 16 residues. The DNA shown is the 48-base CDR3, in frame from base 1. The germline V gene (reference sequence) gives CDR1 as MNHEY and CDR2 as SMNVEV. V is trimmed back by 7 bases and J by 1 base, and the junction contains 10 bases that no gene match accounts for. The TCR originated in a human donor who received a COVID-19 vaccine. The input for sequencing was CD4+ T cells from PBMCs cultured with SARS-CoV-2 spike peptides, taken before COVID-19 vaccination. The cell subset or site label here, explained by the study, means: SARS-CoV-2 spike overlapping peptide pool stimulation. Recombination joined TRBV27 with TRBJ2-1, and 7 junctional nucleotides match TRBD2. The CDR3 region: CASTGPTGGSYNEQFF. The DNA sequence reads TGTGCCAGCACGGGCCCCACGGGAGGATCCTACAATGAGCAGTTCTTC.